The clone carrying this T cell receptor beta chain was observed a few times. The target antigen is unknown. Using unique molecular identifiers, the investigators prepared the TCRbeta library. TCRdb re-called the PCR reads with MiXCR, one entry per CDR3 protein. Here the sample spans about 640,000 distinct CDR3 sequences, 13% being singletons. The data were obtained in a study of T-cell reconstitution after alpha-beta-depleted transplantation in children. Trimming pared 1 base from V and 1 base from J, leaving 14 bases between. There are 16 residues in the CDR3. Germline assignment: CDR1 SGHNT and CDR2 YYREEE (reference sequence). General study findings and limits: Certain patients had high TCRbeta diversity at day 60, and it came from recipient T cells and thymic progenitors that survived. After one year, T-cell counts and TCRbeta diversity mostly came from new T cells.

The material was PBMCs, mostly from graft donor cells, obtained 360 days after TCRalphabeta/CD19-depleted stem cell transplant. The TCR comes from a male patient aged 10 to 17 who had a stem cell transplant for acute myeloid leukemia, so the T cells may come from the graft donor. V usage is TRBV5-4 and J usage is TRBJ1-1, with D unresolved. This chain's CDR3 is CASSLLLAVTNTEAFF. The CDR3 bases are TGTGCCAGCAGCTTGTTATTGGCCGTTACGAACACTGAAGCTTTCTTT.